The 2 T cell receptor beta chains below come from one sample, sequenced in a study of identical twins. One entry per CDR3 protein, called by TCRdb with MiXCR from the 5' RACE reads. The table records around 340,000 distinct CDR3 sequences, 9% to 10% of them present only once. The sequencing input was naive T cells sorted from blood. The receptors derive from a woman aged 45-60 years in good health.

The chain recombines TRBV12-3 or TRBV12-4 with TRBJ2-1; TRBD2 aligns across 12 bases. V was pared by 7 bases and J by 6 bases, with 7 bases of the junction left unmatched. This CDR3 is built from 15 residues. CDR3 amino acids: CASTQTSGSVNEQFF. CDR3 nucleotides: TGTGCCAGCACCCAGACTAGCGGGAGTGTCAATGAGCAGTTCTTC.

CDR3 protein: CSAPADTQYF. CDR3 in DNA: TGCAGTGCTCCCGCGGATACGCAGTATTTT. The rearrangement joins TRBV20-1 to TRBJ2-3; D remains unclear. V was clipped by 5 bases and J by 6 bases, with 6 bases between them. Germline CDR1 is DFQATT and CDR2 is SNEGSKA (reference sequence). This CDR3 contains 10 residues.